The 22 T cell receptor beta chains below were found in one sample sequenced in a study of blood T cell repertoires in COVID-19. Sequenced by immunoSEQ multiplex PCR; TCRdb stores in-frame clones only, minus some. In the table there are almost 35,000 clones, more than 85% of which are singletons. The sequenced sample was peripheral blood. These receptors all come from a man between 60 and 70 years old with active or convalescent COVID-19.

The rearrangement uses TRBV7-3 and TRBJ2-2, with TRBD2 matching over 9 bases. This CDR3 region has 16 residues. V gave up 5 bases and J gave up 4 bases; unmatched junction bases: 8. Germline V gives CDR1 SGHTA, CDR2 FQGTGA. The CDR3 region is CASSAPGLAATGELFF. The CDR3 DNA follows: TGTGCCAGCAGCGCGCCGGGACTAGCTGCCACCGGGGAGCTGTTTTTT.

This clone was counted only a few times. J is TRBJ1-1 and V is TRBV21-1. TRBV21-1 is an annotated pseudogene. The CDR3 has 15 amino acids. CDR3 bases: TGTGCCAGCAGCAACTACCCGAAGAACCGCCTTGAAGCTTTCTTT. Translation: CASSNYPKNRLEAFF.

The CDR3 nucleotides read TGTGCCAGCAGTTACGAGGAGCAGCAGTACTTC. Its protein product is CASSYEEQQYF. The chain links TRBV6-2 or TRBV6-3 to TRBJ2-7; D is undetermined. Germline V lookup: CDR1 MNHEY, CDR2 SVGEGT. The V end lost 2 bases, the J end lost 8 bases, and 7 bases lay between the germline ends. This CDR3 has 11 amino acids.

V and J are TRBV25-1 and TRBJ2-5; a possible D gene is TRBD1 (6 bases). Germline V gene sequence: CDR1 MGHDK, CDR2 SYGVNS. There are 15 residues in the CDR3. Trimming took off 3 bases at V and 3 bases at J, with 14 bases between the two ends. CDR3: CASSDRGLPEETQYF. CDR3 sequence (DNA): TGTGCCAGCAGTGACAGGGGCTTACCCGAAGAGACCCAGTACTTC.

V usage is TRBV28 and J usage is TRBJ1-1; 8 bases agree with TRBD1. V was pared by 5 bases and J by 3 bases, with 5 bases of the junction left unmatched. The CDR3 consists of 14 residues. Germline V lookup: CDR1 MDHEN, CDR2 SYDVKM. DNA for the CDR3: TGTGCCAGCAGTCCCGGACAGGGAGACACTGAAGCTTTCTTT. The encoded protein is CASSPGQGDTEAFF. The complete variable domain, with remaining parts taken from reference TRBV28 and TRBJ1-1, reads DVKVTQSSRYLVKRTGEKVFLECVQDMDHENMFWYRQDPGLGLRLIYFSYDVKMKEKGDIPEGYSVSREKKERFSLILESASTNQTSMYLCASSPGQGDTEAFFGQGTRLTVV.

This clone was recorded only once. The chain couples TRBV5-6 to TRBJ1-2; the D is unclear. CDR1 and CDR2 (germline): SGHDT, YYEEEE. The V end was cut by 3 bases, the J end by 0 bases, with 9 bases between. CDR3 size: 14 residues. CDR3 in DNA: TGTGCCAGCAGCTGGCCGGGGACTAACTATGGCTACACCTTC. Amino acid sequence: CASSWPGTNYGYTF. The whole variable domain, filled in from reference TRBV5-6 and TRBJ1-2, reads DAGVTQSPTHLIKTRGQQVTLRCSPKSGHDTVSWYQQALGQGPQFIFQYYEEEERQRGNFPDRFSGHQFPNYSSELNVNALLLGDSALYLCASSWPGTNYGYTFGSGTRLTVV.

In its sample, this clone was seen once. This chain joins TRBV7-3 and TRBJ1-2; D call uncertain. CDR1 is SGHTA and CDR2 is FQGTGA in the germline V gene. Trimming removed 0 bases from V and 8 bases from J, with 7 bases in between. This CDR3 has 12 residues. The CDR3 here is CASSLTGEGYTF. DNA of the CDR3: TGTGCCAGCAGCTTAACAGGAGAGGGCTACACCTTC.

V is TRBV15 and J is TRBJ1-4; 10 bases are a match to TRBD1. This CDR3 comprises 15 residues. Losses at the gene ends were 0 bases for V and 8 bases for J; bases not matched to a gene: 3. Germline assignment: CDR1 LNHNV and CDR2 YYDKDF (reference sequence). Written as DNA, the CDR3 is TGTGCCACCAGCAGAGATGGGACAGGGGACGAAAAACTGTTTTTT. This translates into CATSRDGTGDEKLFF. The full variable domain, its missing parts supplied by reference TRBV15 and TRBJ1-4, is DAMVIQNPRYQVTQFGKPVTLSCSQTLNHNVMYWYQQKSSQAPKLLFHYYDKDFNNEADTPDNFQSRRPNTSFCFLDIRSPGLGDTAMYLCATSRDGTGDEKLFFGSGTQLSVL.

This sequence joins TRBV6-5 and TRBJ2-2; D possibly corresponds to TRBD2 (5 bases). This CDR3 region has 14 residues. Germline V gene lookup returns CDR1 MNHEY and CDR2 SVGAGI. The V and J ends lost 3 bases and 4 bases respectively, with 9 bases between them. The CDR3 reads CASSYNRGTGELFF. The CDR3 DNA reads TGTGCCAGCAGTTATAATCGGGGCACCGGGGAGCTGTTTTTT.

V usage is TRBV10-3 and J usage is TRBJ1-2; D might be TRBD1 (5 bases). V lost 0 bases to trimming and J lost 5 bases, with 16 bases between them. Per germline, CDR1 ENHRY and CDR2 SYGVKD. This CDR3 is 16 amino acids long. The CDR3 region has the DNA TGTGCCATCAGTGAGTCGACTCTCGGGGGGGGTTATGGCTACACCTTC. As protein: CAISESTLGGGYGYTF.

Note on this clone: The germline gene is not matched at one end of the junction; a read error may be the cause. J is TRBJ2-1 and V is TRBV6-5; 12 bases map to TRBD2. CDR3 length: 16 amino acids. Germline CDR1 MNHEY, CDR2 SVGAGI. The CDR3 reads CASSNSGTSGYNEQFF. CDR3 nucleotides: TGTGCCAGCAGTAACTCCGGGACTAGCGGGTACAATGAGCAGTTCTTC.

V is TRBV27 and J is TRBJ2-2, with TRBD1 identical over 8 bases. The germline V gene encodes CDR1 MNHEY and CDR2 SMNVEV (reference sequence). V lost 5 bases, J lost 5 bases, and 7 bases stayed unmatched. This CDR3 spans 15 amino acids. The CDR3 DNA reads TGTGCCAGCAGTCCAGGGGGCGCCGGTACCGGGGAGCTGTTTTTT. This sequence encodes CASSPGGAGTGELFF.

The chain links TRBV18 to TRBJ1-6; possible D gene TRBD1, 6 bases. The CDR3 is 14 amino acids. Germline assignment: CDR1 KGHSH and CDR2 LQKENI. V gave up 5 bases and J gave up 8 bases, with 13 bases separating them. The CDR3 is CASSWAGADSPLHF. The CDR3 DNA reads as TGTGCCAGCTCATGGGCAGGGGCCGATTCACCCCTCCACTTT.

The rearrangement links TRBV5-1 to TRBJ1-4; 7 bases align to TRBD1. The germline CDR1 and CDR2 sequences are SGHRS and YFSETQ. After removal of 1 base from V and 6 bases from J, the junction contained 3 bases not matched to a gene. The CDR3 contains 14 residues. The CDR3 nucleotides read TGCGCCAGCAGCTTGTCCGGGACAGATGAAAAACTGTTTTTT. Protein: CASSLSGTDEKLFF.

The chain has TRBV7-3 and TRBJ2-7; 8 nucleotides align to TRBD1. This CDR3 region has 13 residues. Germline V CDR1 and CDR2: SGHTA, FQGTGA. V lost 5 bases and J lost 3; bases outside the gene matches: 3. In DNA, the CDR3 is TGTGCCAGCAGCATACAGGGGGGCTACGAGCAGTACTTC. Amino acid sequence: CASSIQGGYEQYF.

The rearrangement uses TRBV30 and TRBJ1-5, with D tentatively TRBD1 (6 bases). The CDR3 has 13 residues. The germline V gene encodes CDR1 GTSNPN and CDR2 SVGIG (reference sequence). V lost 2 bases to trimming and J lost 7 bases, with 12 bases between them. The chain's CDR3 is CAWSLTQGQPQHF. DNA of the CDR3: TGTGCCTGGAGTTTAACACAGGGACAGCCCCAGCATTTT.

Notes on this clone: At one end the junction does not follow the germline gene, possibly because of a read error. The gene calls are TRBV6-5 and TRBJ1-5; no clear D. The CDR3 totals 15 residues. CDR1 and CDR2 from the germline V gene are MNHEY and SVGAGI. Here the CDR3 reads CASSYSYAGDQPQHF. The CDR3 region has the DNA TGTGCCAGCAGCTACTCCTACGCGGGAGATCAGCCCCAGCATTTT.

The chain combines TRBV2 with TRBJ1-1; a weak D match, TRBD1 (5 bases). The CDR3 spans 11 residues. V was trimmed by 10 bases and J by 5 bases, leaving 11 bases between them. CDR1 is SNHLY, CDR2 FYNNEI, per germline. The chain's CDR3 is CAIQGETEAFF. DNA for the CDR3: TGTGCCATCCAAGGGGAAACTGAAGCTTTCTTT.

The chain recombines TRBV10-3 with TRBJ2-7, with 7 bases lining up with TRBD1. V shed 7 bases and J 3 bases; nucleotides not matched to a gene: 12. The CDR3 contains 15 residues. Germline CDR1 reads ENHRY; CDR2 reads SYGVKD. The CDR3 loop is CAINDDRENFYEQYF. CDR3 DNA: TGTGCCATCAACGACGACAGGGAAAATTTCTACGAGCAGTACTTC.

The rearrangement joins TRBV7-3 to TRBJ2-5; TRBD2 matches at 8 bases. In germline, CDR1 is SGHTA, CDR2 FQGTGA. With 0 bases clipped from V and 5 bases from J, the junction kept 2 bases outside the gene matches. The length of the CDR3 is 14 residues. CDR3: CASSLTGLGETQYF. CDR3 coding DNA: TGTGCCAGCAGCTTAACGGGACTAGGGGAGACCCAGTACTTC.

The V gene is TRBV2, the J gene TRBJ2-5; a possible D gene is TRBD2 (5 bases). V dropped 5 bases and J dropped 5 bases, with 9 bases sitting between them. Germline assignment: CDR1 SNHLY and CDR2 FYNNEI. The CDR3 has 12 residues. CDR3 in DNA: TGTGCCAGCAGTTCCAGGAGGGAGACCCAGTACTTC. Protein sequence: CASSSRRETQYF. The variable domain in full, with the rest retrieved from reference TRBV2 and TRBJ2-5, is EPEVTQTPSHQVTQMGQEVILRCVPISNHLYFYWYRQILGQKVEFLVSFYNNEISEKSEIFDDQFSVERPDGSNFTLKIRSTKLEDSAMYFCASSSRRETQYFGPGTRLLVL.

The rearrangement links TRBV27 to TRBJ1-5; 10 nucleotides line up with TRBD1. The J segment lost 7 bases and the V segment lost 3 bases, leaving 3 bases of the junction unmatched. CDR1 is MNHEY and CDR2 is SMNVEV in the germline V gene (reference sequence). There are 14 residues in the CDR3. The CDR3 is CASSLDRGNQPQHF. DNA for the CDR3: TGTGCCAGCAGTTTGGACAGGGGGAACCAGCCCCAGCATTTT.